Given below is one TCR beta chain in context. Its antigen is undetermined. This sample was taken from a study of cytomegalovirus exposure and HLA in healthy donors. Findings and limits, study-wide: As a later analysis revealed, most CMV-associated TCR beta chains appeared HLA-restricted.

PCR employed 60 Vbeta and 13 Jbeta primers. TCRdb keeps only in-frame clones here, not all; method: immunoSEQ multiplex PCR. The ten most abundant clones cover about 1% of a sample with about 50,000 clones. Germline values: CDR1 LGHNA, CDR2 YSLEER. CDR3 length: 16 amino acids. J gave up 4 bases and V 2 bases, and 10 bases lay outside the gene matches. Sequences were obtained from PBMCs. The genes are TRBV4-3 and TRBJ1-2; 7 bases match TRBD1. The clonotype comes from a woman between 35 and 50 years old in good health and CMV-seronegative. Written as DNA, the CDR3 is TGCGCCAGCAGCCAAATGACAGGGAAAGTCGGCTATGGCTACACCTTC. Residues: CASSQMTGKVGYGYTF.